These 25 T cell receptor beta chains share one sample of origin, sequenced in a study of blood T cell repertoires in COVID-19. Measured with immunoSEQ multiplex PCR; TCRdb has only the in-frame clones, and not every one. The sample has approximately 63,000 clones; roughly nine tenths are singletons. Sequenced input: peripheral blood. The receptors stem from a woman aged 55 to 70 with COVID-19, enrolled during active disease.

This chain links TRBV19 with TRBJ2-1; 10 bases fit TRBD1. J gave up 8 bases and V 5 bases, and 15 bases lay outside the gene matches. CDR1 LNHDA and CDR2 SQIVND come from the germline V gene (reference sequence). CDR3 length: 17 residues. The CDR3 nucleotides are TGTGCCAGTAGTCCCCTTGGGACAGGGGCTGCAGTCGATGAGCAGTTCTTC. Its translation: CASSPLGTGAAVDEQFF.

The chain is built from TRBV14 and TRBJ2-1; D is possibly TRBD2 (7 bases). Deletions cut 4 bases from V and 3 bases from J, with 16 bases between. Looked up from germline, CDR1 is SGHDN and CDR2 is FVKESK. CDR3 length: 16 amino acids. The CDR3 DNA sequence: TGTGCCAGCAGCCGAAAAGGGGGGGCAGGCTACAATGAGCAGTTCTTC. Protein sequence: CASSRKGGAGYNEQFF. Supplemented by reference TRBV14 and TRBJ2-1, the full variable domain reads EAGVTQFPSHSVIEKGQTVTLRCDPISGHDNLYWYRRVMGKEIKFLLHFVKESKQDESGMPNNRFLAERTGGTYSTLKVQPAELEDSGVYFCASSRKGGAGYNEQFFGPGTRLTVL.

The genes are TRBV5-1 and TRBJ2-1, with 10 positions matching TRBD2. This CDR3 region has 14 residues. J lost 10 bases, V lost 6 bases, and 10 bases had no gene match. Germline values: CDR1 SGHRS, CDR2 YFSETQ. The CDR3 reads CASTLAGNDMEQFF. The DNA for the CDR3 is TGCGCCAGCACACTAGCGGGGAATGATATGGAGCAGTTCTTC.

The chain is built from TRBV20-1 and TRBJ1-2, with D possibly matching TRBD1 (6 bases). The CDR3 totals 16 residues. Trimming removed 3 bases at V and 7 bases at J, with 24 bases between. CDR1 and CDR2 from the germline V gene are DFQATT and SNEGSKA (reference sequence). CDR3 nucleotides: TGCAGTGCTAGTCCCCGACAAATTACAGGGAGTTCTGGCTACACCTTC. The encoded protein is CSASPRQITGSSGYTF.

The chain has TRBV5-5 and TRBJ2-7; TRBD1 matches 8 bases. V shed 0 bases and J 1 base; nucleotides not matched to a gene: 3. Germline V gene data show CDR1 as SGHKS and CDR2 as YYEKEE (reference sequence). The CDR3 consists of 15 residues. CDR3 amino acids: CASSLGQGWSYEQYF. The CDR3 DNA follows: TGTGCCAGCAGCTTGGGACAGGGGTGGTCCTACGAGCAGTACTTC. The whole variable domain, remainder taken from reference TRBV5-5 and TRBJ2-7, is DAGVTQSPTHLIKTRGQQVTLRCSPISGHKSVSWYQQVLGQGPQFIFQYYEKEERGRGNFPDRFSARQFPNYSSELNVNALLLGDSALYLCASSLGQGWSYEQYFGPGTRLTVT.

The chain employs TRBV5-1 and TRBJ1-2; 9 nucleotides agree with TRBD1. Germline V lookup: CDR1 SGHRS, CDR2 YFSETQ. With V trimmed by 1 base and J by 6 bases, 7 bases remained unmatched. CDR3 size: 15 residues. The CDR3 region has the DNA TGCGCCAGCAGCTTGAACCCGGGACAGGGTAATGGCTACACCTTC. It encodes CASSLNPGQGNGYTF. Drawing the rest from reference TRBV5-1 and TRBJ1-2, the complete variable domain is KAGVTQTPRYLIKTRGQQVTLSCSPISGHRSVSWYQQTPGQGLQFLFEYFSETQRNKGNFPGRFSGRQFSNSRSEMNVSTLELGDSALYLCASSLNPGQGNGYTFGSGTRLTVV.

The CDR3 nucleotides read TGCGCCAGCAGCTTGGCCCAGCCGCGGATATCCTCCTACGAGCAGTACTTC. This translates into CASSLAQPRISSYEQYF. V is TRBV5-1 and J is TRBJ2-7; no clear D gene. V dropped 0 bases and J dropped 0 bases, with 16 bases sitting between them. The CDR3 is 17 amino acids. CDR1 is SGHRS and CDR2 is YFSETQ in the germline V gene.

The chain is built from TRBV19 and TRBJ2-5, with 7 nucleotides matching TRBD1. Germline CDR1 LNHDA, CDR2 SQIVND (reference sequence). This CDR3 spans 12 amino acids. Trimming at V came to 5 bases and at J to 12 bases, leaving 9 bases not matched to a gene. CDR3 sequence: CASSPNRGKKYF. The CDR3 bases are TGTGCCAGTAGTCCAAACAGGGGTAAGAAGTACTTC. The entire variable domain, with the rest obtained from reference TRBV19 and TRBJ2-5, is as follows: DGGITQSPKYLFRKEGQNVTLSCEQNLNHDAMYWYRQDPGQGLRLIYYSQIVNDFQKGDIAEGYSVSREKKESFPLTVTSAQKNPTAFYLCASSPNRGKKYFGPGTRLLVL.

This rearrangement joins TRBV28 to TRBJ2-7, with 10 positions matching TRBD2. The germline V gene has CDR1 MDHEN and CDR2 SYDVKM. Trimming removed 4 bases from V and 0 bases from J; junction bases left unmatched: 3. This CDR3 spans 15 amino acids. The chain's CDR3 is CASSSSSGSSYEQYF. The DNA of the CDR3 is TGTGCCAGCAGTTCTTCTAGCGGGAGCTCCTACGAGCAGTACTTC.

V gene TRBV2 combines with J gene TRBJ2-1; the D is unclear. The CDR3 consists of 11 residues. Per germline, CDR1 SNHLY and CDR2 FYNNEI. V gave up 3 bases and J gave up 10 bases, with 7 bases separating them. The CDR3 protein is CASSEAPEQFF. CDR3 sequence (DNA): TGTGCCAGCAGTGAGGCCCCAGAGCAGTTCTTC.

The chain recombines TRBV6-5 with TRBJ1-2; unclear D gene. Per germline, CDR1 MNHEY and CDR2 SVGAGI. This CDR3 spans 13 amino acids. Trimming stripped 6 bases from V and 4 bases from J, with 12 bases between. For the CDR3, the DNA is TGTGCCAGCAGGAGTCTGGCGGGCTATGGCTACACCTTC. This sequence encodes CASRSLAGYGYTF.

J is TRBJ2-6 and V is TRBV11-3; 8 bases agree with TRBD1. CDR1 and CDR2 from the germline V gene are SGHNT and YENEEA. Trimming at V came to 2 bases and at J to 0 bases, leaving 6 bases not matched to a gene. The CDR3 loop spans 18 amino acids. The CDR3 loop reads CASSLQDRVTSGANVLTF. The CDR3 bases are TGTGCCAGCAGCTTACAGGACAGGGTAACCTCTGGGGCCAACGTCCTGACTTTC. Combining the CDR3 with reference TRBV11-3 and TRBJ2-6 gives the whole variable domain EAGVVQSPRYKIIEKKQPVAFWCNPISGHNTLYWYLQNLGQGPELLIRYENEEAVDDSQLPKDRFSAERLKGVDSTLKIQPAELGDSAVYLCASSLQDRVTSGANVLTFGAGSRLTVL.

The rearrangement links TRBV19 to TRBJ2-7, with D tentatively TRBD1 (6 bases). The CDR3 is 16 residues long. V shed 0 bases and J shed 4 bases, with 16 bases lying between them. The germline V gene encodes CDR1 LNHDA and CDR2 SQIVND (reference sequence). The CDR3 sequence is CASSIESGQGKYEQYF. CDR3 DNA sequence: TGTGCCAGTAGTATAGAATCGGGGCAGGGGAAATACGAGCAGTACTTC.

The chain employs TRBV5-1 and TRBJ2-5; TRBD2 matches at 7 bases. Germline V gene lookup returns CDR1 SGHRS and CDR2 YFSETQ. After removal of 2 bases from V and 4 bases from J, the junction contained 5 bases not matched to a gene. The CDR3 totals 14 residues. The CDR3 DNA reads TGCGCCAGCAGCTTTGGGGGAGGGAGAGAGACCCAGTACTTC. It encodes CASSFGGGRETQYF.

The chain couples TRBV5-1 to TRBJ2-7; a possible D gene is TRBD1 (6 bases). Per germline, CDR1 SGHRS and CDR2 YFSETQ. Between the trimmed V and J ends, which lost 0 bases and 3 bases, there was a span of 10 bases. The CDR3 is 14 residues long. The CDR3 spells CASSLALQGYEQYF. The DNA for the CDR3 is TGCGCCAGCAGCTTGGCCTTACAGGGCTACGAGCAGTACTTC.

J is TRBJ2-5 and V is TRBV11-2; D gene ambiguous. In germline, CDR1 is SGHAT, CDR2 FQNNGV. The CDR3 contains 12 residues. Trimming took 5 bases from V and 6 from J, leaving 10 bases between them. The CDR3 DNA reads TGTGCCAGCAGCCCGAGCTCGAAGACCCAGTACTTC. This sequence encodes CASSPSSKTQYF.

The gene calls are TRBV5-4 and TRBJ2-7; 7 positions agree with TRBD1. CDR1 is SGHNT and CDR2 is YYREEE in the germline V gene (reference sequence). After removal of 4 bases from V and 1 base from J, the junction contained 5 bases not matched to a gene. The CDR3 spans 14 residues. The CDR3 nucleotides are TGTGCCAGCAGCATGGACAGGCGTTCCTACGAGCAGTACTTC. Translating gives CASSMDRRSYEQYF. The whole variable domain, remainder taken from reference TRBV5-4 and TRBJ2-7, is ETGVTQSPTHLIKTRGQQVTLRCSSQSGHNTVSWYQQALGQGPQFIFQYYREEENGRGNFPPRFSGLQFPNYSSELNVNALELDDSALYLCASSMDRRSYEQYFGPGTRLTVT.

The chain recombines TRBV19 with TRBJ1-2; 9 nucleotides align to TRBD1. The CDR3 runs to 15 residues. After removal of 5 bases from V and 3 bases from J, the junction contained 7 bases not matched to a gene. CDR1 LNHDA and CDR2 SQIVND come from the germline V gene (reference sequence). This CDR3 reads CASSAPTGGDYGYTF. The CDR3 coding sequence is TGTGCCAGTAGTGCTCCTACAGGGGGCGACTATGGCTACACCTTC.

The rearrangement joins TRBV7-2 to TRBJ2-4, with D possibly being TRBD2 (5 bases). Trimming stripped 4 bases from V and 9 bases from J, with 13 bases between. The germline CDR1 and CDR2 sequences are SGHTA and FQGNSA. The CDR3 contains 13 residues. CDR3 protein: CASSYPAGVIQYF. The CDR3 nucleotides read TGTGCCAGCAGCTACCCGGCGGGTGTCATTCAGTACTTC.

CDR3 sequence reads: CASSFDTSNTGELFF. CDR3 sequence (DNA): TGTGCCAGCAGCTTCGACACTTCGAACACCGGGGAGCTGTTTTTT. The J gene is TRBJ2-2, the V gene TRBV11-1; D unclear. Trimming stripped 3 bases from V and 0 bases from J, with 8 bases between. Looked up from germline, CDR1 is SGHAT and CDR2 is FQDESV (reference sequence). The length of the CDR3 is 15 residues.

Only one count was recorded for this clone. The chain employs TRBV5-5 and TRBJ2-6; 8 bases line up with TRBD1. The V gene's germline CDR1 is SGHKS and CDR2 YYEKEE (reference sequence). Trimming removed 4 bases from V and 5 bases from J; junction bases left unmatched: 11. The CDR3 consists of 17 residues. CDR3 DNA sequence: TGTGCCAGCAGCACCGACAGGGGCAACTTGAGGGCCAACGTCCTGACTTTC. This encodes CASSTDRGNLRANVLTF.

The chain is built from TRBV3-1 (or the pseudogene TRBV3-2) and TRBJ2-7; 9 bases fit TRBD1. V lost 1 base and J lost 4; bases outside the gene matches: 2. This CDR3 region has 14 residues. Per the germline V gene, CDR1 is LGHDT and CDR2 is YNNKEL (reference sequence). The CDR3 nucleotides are TGTGCCAGCAGCCAAGGGACAGGGGCGTACGAGCAGTACTTC. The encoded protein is CASSQGTGAYEQYF.

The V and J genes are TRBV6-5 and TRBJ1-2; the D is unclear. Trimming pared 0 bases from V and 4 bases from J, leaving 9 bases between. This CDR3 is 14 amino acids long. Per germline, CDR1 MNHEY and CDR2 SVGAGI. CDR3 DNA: TGTGCCAGCAGTTACTCAACATCTGGCTATGGCTACACCTTC. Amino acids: CASSYSTSGYGYTF.

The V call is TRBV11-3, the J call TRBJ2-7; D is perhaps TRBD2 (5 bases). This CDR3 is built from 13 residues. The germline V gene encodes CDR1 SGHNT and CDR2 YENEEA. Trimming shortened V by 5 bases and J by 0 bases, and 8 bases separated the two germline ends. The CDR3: CASSRGSSYEQYF. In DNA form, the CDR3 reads TGTGCCAGCAGCAGAGGGAGCTCCTACGAGCAGTACTTC.

CDR3 in amino acids: CASSPGAQGYGYTF. The DNA for the CDR3 is TGTGCCAGCTCACCGGGGGCGCAGGGCTATGGCTACACCTTC. The rearrangement uses TRBV18 and TRBJ1-2; D possibly corresponds to TRBD1 (6 bases). Trimming removed 3 bases at V and 4 bases at J, with 12 bases between. CDR1 is KGHSH and CDR2 is LQKENI in the germline V gene. The CDR3 length is 14 residues.